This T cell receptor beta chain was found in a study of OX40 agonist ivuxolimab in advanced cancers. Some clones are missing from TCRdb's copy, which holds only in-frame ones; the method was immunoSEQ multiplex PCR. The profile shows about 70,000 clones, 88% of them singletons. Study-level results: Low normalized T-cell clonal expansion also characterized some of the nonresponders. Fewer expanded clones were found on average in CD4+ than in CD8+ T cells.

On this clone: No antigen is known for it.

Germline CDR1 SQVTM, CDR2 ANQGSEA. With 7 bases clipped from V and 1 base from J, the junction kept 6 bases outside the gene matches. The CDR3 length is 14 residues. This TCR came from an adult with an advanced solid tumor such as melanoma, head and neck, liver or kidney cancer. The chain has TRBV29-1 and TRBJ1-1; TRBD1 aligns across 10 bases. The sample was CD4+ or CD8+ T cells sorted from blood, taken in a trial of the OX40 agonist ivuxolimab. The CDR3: CSARDRGRNTEAFF. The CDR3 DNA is TGCAGCGCCCGGGACAGGGGAAGGAACACTGAAGCTTTCTTT.